Sequencing of this TCR beta chain was carried out in a study of T cells after yellow fever vaccination. TCRdb used MiXCR to reprocess the 5' RACE reads, holding one entry per CDR3 protein. The sample consists of some 80,000 distinct CDR3 sequences, approximately 12% of them appearing once. This clonotype was seen ten or more times. The ends were cut back, 8 bases at V and 6 bases at J, with 11 bases in the middle. The CDR3 consists of 12 residues. From germline, CDR1 is SEHNR and CDR2 FQNEAQ (reference sequence). The source material was CD8+ T cells not binding an NS4B(214-222) dextramer, sorted from PBMCs, sampled about 20 days after the first yellow fever vaccination. The V and J genes are TRBV7-9 and TRBJ2-1; TRBD1 or TRBD2 may be the D gene (5 bases each). This clonotype was sampled from a man aged 18 to 30 who received the YFV17D yellow fever vaccine. This CDR3 is CASRTRGNEQFF. In DNA form, the CDR3 reads TGTGCCAGCCGTACGAGGGGCAATGAGCAGTTCTTC.